The sequence of this T cell receptor (beta chain) was determined in a study of OX40 agonist ivuxolimab in advanced cancers. Whole-study context: Patients with prior anti-PD-1, anti-PD-L1 or anti-CTLA-4 therapy were eligible; 40% had some.

The germline V gene has CDR1 LGHNT and CDR2 FRNRAP. This CDR3 is 15 amino acids long. The V gene lost 5 bases and the J gene lost 6 bases, with 17 bases spanning the gap. Sequencing was performed with immunoSEQ multiplex PCR; in TCRdb, only in-frame clones are kept and a portion is missing. The table records some 100,000 clones, 80% to 90% of them present only once. Sequenced material: CD4+ or CD8+ T cells sorted from blood, taken in a trial of the OX40 agonist ivuxolimab. The TCR comes from an adult with an advanced solid tumor such as melanoma, head and neck, liver or kidney cancer. V is TRBV12-5 and J is TRBJ2-1; D ambiguous. The CDR3 protein is CASGIRPTGSNEQFF. The CDR3 nucleotides are TGTGCTAGTGGTATCCGACCCACCGGGTCCAATGAGCAGTTCTTC. The whole variable domain, remainder taken from reference TRBV12-5 and TRBJ2-1, is DARVTQTPRHKVTEMGQEVTMRCQPILGHNTVFWYRQTMMQGLELLAYFRNRAPLDDSGMPKDRFSAEMPDATLATLKIQPSEPRDSAVYFCASGIRPTGSNEQFFGPGTRLTVL.